This TCR beta chain stems from a study of CD8 T cells in ankylosing spondylitis. Notes on the study in general: It was reported that disease-linked clones were significantly enriched in matched ankylosing spondylitis synovial fluid. The disease-linked clones had a CD8+ phenotype and low blood frequencies. The study identified a TCR beta motif of under 10 highly homologous variants that appeared characteristic of ankylosing spondylitis blood.

TCRdb passed the 5' RACE reads through MiXCR, listing each CDR3 protein once. The sample comprises 150,000 to 200,000 distinct CDR3 sequences, around 18% of which are singletons, and about 8.2% rests with the top ten. CDR3 length: 14 amino acids. Per the germline V gene, CDR1 is SGDLS and CDR2 is YYNGEE. V lost 0 bases, J lost 2 bases, and 9 bases lay in between. The table lists this clonotype with a few counts. The antigen remains undetermined. The sequenced material came from blood, either unsorted or a sorted T cell fraction (not recorded which). This rearrangement joins TRBV9 to TRBJ2-7; tentatively, D is TRBD2 (6 bases). The clonotype was recovered from a male donor with ankylosing spondylitis or in good health (not recorded which). As DNA, the CDR3 is TGTGCCAGCAGCGTAGTTAGCGGAACCTACGAGCAGTACTTC. Translated, it gives CASSVVSGTYEQYF.